This T cell receptor (beta chain) was identified during a study of blood T cell repertoires in COVID-19. Study-level information: The origin of the acute and convalescent COVID-19 samples was the United States, Italy and Spain. Sources were T cells, B-cell-depleted T cells, or PBMCs; the material itself was cDNA or gDNA.

Original analysis: Amplification from reference gene primers served as the basis for estimated nucleated cell counts. Using immunoSEQ multiplex PCR, the repertoire was profiled, and TCRdb retains in-frame clones only, with some absent. D and trimming come from the DNA, and the V and J calls and clone size come from that table. This sample carries 34,000 or so clones, 60% to 80% of them seen once, and the ten largest clones take under 35%. CDR1 is LGHNA, CDR2 YSLEER, per germline. The J segment lost 7 bases and the V segment lost 0 bases, leaving 3 bases of the junction unmatched. The CDR3 has 15 residues.

The sample was peripheral blood. The TCR sequence derives from a man older than 75 with acute or convalescent COVID-19. This chain connects TRBV4-3 to TRBJ2-2, with 9 nucleotides matching TRBD1. DNA for the CDR3: TGCGCCAGCAGCCAAGATCGGGACAGGGTCGGGGAGCTGTTTTTT. Translated, it gives CASSQDRDRVGELFF.